The present T cell receptor beta chain was sequenced within a study of CD8 T cells in ankylosing spondylitis. Findings of the study overall: A number of the motif variants had already been described in reactive arthritis synovial fluid and blood. Significant enrichment of disease-linked clones was reportedly seen in matched ankylosing spondylitis synovial fluid.

TCRdb ran MiXCR on the 5' RACE reads and lists one entry per CDR3 protein. The sample lists about 220,000 distinct CDR3 sequences, 8% to 11% occurring once. The CDR3 runs 15 residues. The V end was cut by 0 bases, the J end by 5 bases, with 12 bases between. The germline V gene has CDR1 SGDLS and CDR2 YYNGEE. In this sample, this clonotype turned up a few times. The antigen remains unidentified. The chain links TRBV9 to TRBJ1-5; D remains unclear. This sequence was found in a male donor with ankylosing spondylitis or in good health (not recorded which). The sample comprised blood, either unsorted or a sorted T cell fraction (not recorded which). CDR3 DNA sequence: TGTGCCAGCAGCGTAGGGCCAGAGGGTTATCAGCCCCAGCATTTT. It encodes CASSVGPEGYQPQHF.